This record covers a single T cell receptor beta chain. The V and J ends lost 3 bases and 6 bases respectively, with 14 bases between them. Germline CDR1 reads LNHDA; CDR2 reads SQIVND (reference sequence). The CDR3 has 14 residues. The assay was immunoSEQ multiplex PCR, and TCRdb's table has in-frame clones only and misses some. The sample has about 200,000 clones; 88% are singletons. This sample stems from a study of cytomegalovirus exposure and HLA in healthy donors. Sequenced: PBMCs. This sequence was found in a woman between 18 and 30 years old in good health and CMV-seronegative. The genes are TRBV19 and TRBJ1-1, with D possibly TRBD1 on 5 matching bases. CDR3 sequence: CASSIEDRGAEAFF. CDR3 coding DNA: TGTGCCAGTAGTATTGAGGATCGGGGGGCTGAAGCTTTCTTT.